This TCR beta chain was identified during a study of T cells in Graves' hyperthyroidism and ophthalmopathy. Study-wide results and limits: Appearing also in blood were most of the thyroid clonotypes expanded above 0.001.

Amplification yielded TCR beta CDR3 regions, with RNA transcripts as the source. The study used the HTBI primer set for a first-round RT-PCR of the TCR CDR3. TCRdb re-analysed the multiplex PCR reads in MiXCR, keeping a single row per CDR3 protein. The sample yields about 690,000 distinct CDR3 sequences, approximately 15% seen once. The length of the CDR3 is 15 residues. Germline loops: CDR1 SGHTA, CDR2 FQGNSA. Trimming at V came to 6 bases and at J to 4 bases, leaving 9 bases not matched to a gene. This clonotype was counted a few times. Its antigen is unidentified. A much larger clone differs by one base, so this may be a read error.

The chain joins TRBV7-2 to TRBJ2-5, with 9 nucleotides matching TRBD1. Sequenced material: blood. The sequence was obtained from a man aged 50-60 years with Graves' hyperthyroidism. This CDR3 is CASSMMDRGLETQYF. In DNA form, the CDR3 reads TGTGCCAGCAGTATGATGGACAGGGGATTAGAGACCCAGTACTTC.